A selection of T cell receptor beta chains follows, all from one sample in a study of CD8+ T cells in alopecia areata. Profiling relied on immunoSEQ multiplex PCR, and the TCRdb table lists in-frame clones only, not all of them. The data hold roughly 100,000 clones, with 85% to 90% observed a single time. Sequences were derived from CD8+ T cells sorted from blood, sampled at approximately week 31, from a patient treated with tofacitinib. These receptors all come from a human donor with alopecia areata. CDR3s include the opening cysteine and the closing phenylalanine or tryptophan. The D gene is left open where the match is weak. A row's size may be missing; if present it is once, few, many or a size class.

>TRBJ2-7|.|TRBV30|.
CAWSVQLGASRATEQYF
TGTGCCTGGAGTGTACAATTGGGGGCGAGCAGGGCTACCGAGCAGTACTTC
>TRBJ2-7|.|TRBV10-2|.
CASSPPDGLGSEQYF
TGCGCCAGCAGTCCCCCGGACGGGCTAGGGTCCGAGCAGTACTTC
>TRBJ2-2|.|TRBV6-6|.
CASEYRVGTGELFF
TGTGCCAGCGAGTACAGGGTGGGAACCGGGGAGCTGTTTTTT
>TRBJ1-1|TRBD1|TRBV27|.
CASSRDRVGEAFF
TGTGCCAGCAGCCGAGACAGGGTGGGTGAAGCTTTCTTT
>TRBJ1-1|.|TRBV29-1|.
CSGGGGAEAFF
TGCAGCGGTGGGGGGGGTGCTGAAGCTTTCTTT
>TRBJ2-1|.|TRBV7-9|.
CASSHFGLGQFF
TGTGCCAGCAGCCATTTCGGCCTTGGACAGTTCTTC
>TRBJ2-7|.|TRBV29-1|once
CSVEDLTSPDSEQYF
TGCAGCGTTGAAGATCTTACTAGCCCGGACTCCGAGCAGTACTTC
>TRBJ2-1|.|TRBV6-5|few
CASSYSLGEVHEQFF
TGTGCCAGCAGTTACTCGTTGGGAGAAGTCCATGAGCAGTTCTTC
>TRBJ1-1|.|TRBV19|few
CASIRGFGQSNTEAFF
TGTGCCAGTATCCGGGGGTTCGGCCAATCGAACACTGAAGCTTTCTTT
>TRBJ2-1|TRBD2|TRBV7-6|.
CASSSEAGNYNEQFF
TGTGCCAGCAGCTCCGAAGCGGGGAATTACAATGAGCAGTTCTTC
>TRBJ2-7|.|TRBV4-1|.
CASSPAGTYEQYF
TGCGCCAGCAGCCCGGCGGGAACCTACGAGCAGTACTTC
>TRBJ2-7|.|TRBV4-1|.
CASSQEGESYEQYF
TGCGCCAGCAGCCAAGAAGGGGAGTCCTACGAGCAGTACTTC
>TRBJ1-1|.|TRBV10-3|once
CAISESGGQGTEAFF
TGTGCCATCAGTGAGTCTGGGGGGCAGGGGACTGAAGCTTTCTTT
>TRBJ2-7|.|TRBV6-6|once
CASSPVLDEQYF
TGTGCCAGCAGTCCTGTTCTGGACGAGCAGTACTTC
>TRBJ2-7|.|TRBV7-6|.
CASSLAYGGSYEQYF
TGTGCCAGCAGCTTAGCGTATGGCGGTTCCTACGAGCAGTACTTC
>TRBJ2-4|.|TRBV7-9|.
CASSSPGLIEPIQYF
TGTGCCAGCAGCTCTCCGGGGCTCATAGAGCCCATTCAGTACTTC
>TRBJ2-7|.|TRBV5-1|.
CASSPDSPETYEQYF
TGCGCCAGCAGCCCAGACAGTCCTGAGACCTACGAGCAGTACTTC
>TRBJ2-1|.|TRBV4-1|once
CASSKYRDRTSYNEQFF
TGCGCCAGCAGCAAATACCGGGACCGAACCTCCTACAATGAGCAGTTCTTC
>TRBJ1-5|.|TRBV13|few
CASSRWEQSNQPQHF
TGTGCCAGCAGCCGTTGGGAACAGAGCAATCAGCCCCAGCATTTT
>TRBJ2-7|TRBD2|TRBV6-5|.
CASSLTSELYEQYF
TGTGCCAGCAGCCTTACTAGCGAACTCTACGAGCAGTACTTC
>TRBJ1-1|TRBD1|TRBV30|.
CAWSQGQGEAFF
TGTGCCTGGAGCCAGGGACAGGGAGAAGCTTTCTTT
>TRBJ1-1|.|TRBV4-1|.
CASSLYWGATEAFF
TGCGCCAGCAGCCTCTATTGGGGGGCCACTGAAGCTTTCTTT
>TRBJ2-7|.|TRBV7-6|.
CASSLGETYEQYF
TGTGCCAGCAGCTTAGGCGAGACCTACGAGCAGTACTTC
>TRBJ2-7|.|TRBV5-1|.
CASSLSFGGSYEQYF
TGCGCCAGCAGCTTGTCTTTCGGGGGCAGCTACGAGCAGTACTTC
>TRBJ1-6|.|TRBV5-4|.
CASSLAGGAGYNSPLHF
TGTGCCAGCAGCTTGGCGGGAGGGGCGGGATATAATTCACCCCTCCACTTT
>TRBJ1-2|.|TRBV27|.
CASGRARGYTF
TGTGCCAGCGGGAGGGCACGGGGCTACACCTTC
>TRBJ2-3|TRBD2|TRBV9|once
CASSPRASGSIDTQYF
TGTGCCAGCAGCCCCCGGGCAAGCGGGAGTATAGATACGCAGTATTTT
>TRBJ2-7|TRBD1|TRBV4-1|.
CASSQEDRMGDYEQYF
TGCGCCAGCAGCCAAGAGGACAGGATGGGTGACTACGAGCAGTACTTC
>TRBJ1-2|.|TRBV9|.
CASSLGAYGYTF
TGTGCCAGCAGCTTAGGCGCGTATGGCTACACCTTC
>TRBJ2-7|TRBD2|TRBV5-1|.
CASSFPSGSYEQYF
TGCGCCAGCAGCTTCCCTAGCGGGTCCTACGAGCAGTACTTC
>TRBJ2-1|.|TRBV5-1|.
CASSPRGLTDEQFF
TGCGCCAGCAGCCCTCGGGGGCTTACGGATGAGCAGTTCTTC
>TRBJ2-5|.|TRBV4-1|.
CASSQAPEKTQYF
TGCGCCAGCAGCCAAGCCCCGGAGAAGACCCAGTACTTC
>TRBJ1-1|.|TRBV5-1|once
CASSWGAEAFF
TGCGCCAGCAGCTGGGGGGCTGAAGCTTTCTTT
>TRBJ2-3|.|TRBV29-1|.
CSVLPDSTDTQYF
TGCAGCGTTCTCCCGGACAGCACAGATACGCAGTATTTT
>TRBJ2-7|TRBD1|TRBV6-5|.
CASSYSTGGYEQYF
TGTGCCAGCAGTTACTCGACAGGGGGCTACGAGCAGTACTTC
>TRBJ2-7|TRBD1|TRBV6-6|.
CASSPAGTGYEQYF
TGTGCCAGCAGTCCCGCCGGGACAGGGTACGAGCAGTACTTC
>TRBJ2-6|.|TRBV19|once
CASSSLSKAGANVLTF
TGTGCCAGTTCGTCCCTCTCGAAGGCTGGGGCCAACGTCCTGACTTTC
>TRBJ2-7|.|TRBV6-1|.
CASSETGSRFSYEQYF
TGTGCCAGCAGTGAAACGGGGTCTAGGTTCTCCTACGAGCAGTACTTC
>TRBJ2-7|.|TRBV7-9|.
CASSPESSNEQYF
TGTGCCAGCAGCCCGGAGTCCAGTAACGAGCAGTACTTC
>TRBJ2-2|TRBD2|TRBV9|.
CASSTSAGTVTGELFF
TGTGCCAGCAGCACTTCAGCGGGAACGGTCACCGGGGAGCTGTTTTTT
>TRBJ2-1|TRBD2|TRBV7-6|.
CASSLTSGRSYNEQFF
TGTGCCAGCAGCTTAACTAGCGGGAGGTCCTACAATGAGCAGTTCTTC
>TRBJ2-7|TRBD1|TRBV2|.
CASSAFLGQAYEQYF
TGTGCCAGCAGCGCTTTCTTGGGACAGGCCTACGAGCAGTACTTC
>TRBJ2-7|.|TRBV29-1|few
CSVWRFSSYEQYF
TGCAGCGTCTGGCGATTTTCCTCCTACGAGCAGTACTTC
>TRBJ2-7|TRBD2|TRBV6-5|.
CASSYSGLAGEQYF
TGTGCCAGCAGTTACTCGGGACTAGCGGGAGAGCAGTACTTC
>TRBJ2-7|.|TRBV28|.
CASGLGSYEQYF
TGTGCCAGCGGATTAGGCTCCTACGAGCAGTACTTC
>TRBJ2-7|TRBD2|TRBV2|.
CASSVAGGYSWEQYF
TGTGCCAGCAGTGTAGCGGGGGGGTACTCGTGGGAGCAGTACTTC